The 30 T cell receptor beta chains in this list originate from one sample, sequenced in a study of T-cell reconstitution after alpha-beta-depleted transplantation in children (TCRdb year 2016). The method was PCR. The data were produced on an Illumina HiSeq 2500. TCR library preparation used molecular barcoding, with unique molecular identifiers applied to normalize quantification of the TCRbeta repertoire. TCRdb itself trimmed the public reads at Q25 with fastp, ran MiXCR and retained productive beta chains. All rows with the same CDR3 protein become a single entry with the most common DNA and genes. The sample contains 750,000 to 950,000 distinct CDR3 sequences, roughly 15% of them found a single time. Roughly 5% of the sample belongs to the ten largest clones. The treatment or condition label on this specimen signifies: allogeneic hematopoietic cell transplantation with graft depleted of TCRalphabeta T cells and CD19 B cells.

Sequenced material: PBMCs, mostly from graft donor cells, taken 360 days after TCRalphabeta/CD19-depleted stem cell transplant. The receptors were sampled from a male patient between 10 and 17 years old who had a stem cell transplant for acute lymphoblastic leukemia, so the T cells may come from the graft donor.

As regards this clonotype: A clone one base away is much larger, so this may be a read error. The final CDR3 position lacks the conserved phenylalanine or tryptophan, pointing to a likely read error. The chain joins TRBV5-5 to TRBJ2-7, with no clear D. The CDR3 consists of 12 residues. Germline V gene data show CDR1 as SGHKS and CDR2 as YYEKEE (reference sequence). V dropped 4 bases and J dropped 2 bases, with 7 bases sitting between them. This CDR3 reads CASSPNPYEQYI. CDR3 nucleotides: TGTGCCAGCAGCCCAAATCCCTACGAGCAGTACATC.

A few counts support this clonotype. This chain uses TRBV7-9 with TRBJ1-1; D call uncertain. Trimming shortened V by 2 bases and J by 8 bases, and 12 bases separated the two germline ends. The CDR3 contains 13 residues. The germline gives CDR1 SEHNR, CDR2 FQNEAQ (reference sequence). The CDR3 is CASSLWRQDEAFF. The CDR3 DNA follows: TGTGCCAGCAGCTTATGGAGGCAGGACGAAGCTTTCTTT.

The chain is built from TRBV7-9 and TRBJ2-7; 7 bases map to TRBD2. There are 15 residues in the CDR3. The germline V gene has CDR1 SEHNR and CDR2 FQNEAQ (reference sequence). Losses at the gene ends were 3 bases for V and 2 bases for J; bases not matched to a gene: 7. The CDR3 nucleotides are TGTGCCAGCAGCTTCTCGGGGAGGGACCCCTACGAGCAGTACTTC. Its protein is CASSFSGRDPYEQYF.

The genes are TRBV4-2 and TRBJ2-1, with D tentatively TRBD1 or TRBD2 (7 bases each). Trimming pared 7 bases from V and 8 bases from J, leaving 21 bases between. The CDR3 sequence is 15 residues long. The germline gives CDR1 LGHNA, CDR2 YNFKEQ. The CDR3 DNA is TGTGCCAGCAAAGGCAGGGCAGGGGGAGGGGATGAGCAGTTCTTC. Amino acid sequence: CASKGRAGGGDEQFF.

This clonotype was counted at least ten times. The CDR3: CASSLTTGTGELFF. DNA for the CDR3: TGTGCCAGCAGTTTAACGACGGGCACCGGGGAGCTGTTTTTT. The chain has TRBV12-3 or TRBV12-4 and TRBJ2-2; D unresolved. Trimming took 2 bases from V and 4 from J, leaving 8 bases between them. CDR3 length: 14 amino acids.

The CDR3 region has the DNA TGTGCCATCAGTCCACAGGGTTACGAGCAGTACTTC. Protein sequence: CAISPQGYEQYF. The gene calls are TRBV10-3 and TRBJ2-7; D is possibly TRBD1 (6 bases). The CDR3 loop spans 12 amino acids. Trimming shortened V by 5 bases and J by 4 bases, and 9 bases separated the two germline ends. The germline gives CDR1 ENHRY, CDR2 SYGVKD.

This clonotype was counted only a few times. This chain uses TRBV3-1 with TRBJ2-3; TRBD2 might be the D (6 bases). Germline-derived CDR1 and CDR2 are LGHDT and YNNKEL (reference sequence). There are 16 residues in the CDR3. The ends were cut back, 1 base at V and 0 bases at J, with 11 bases in the middle. The CDR3 is CASSQVGSGSTDTQYF. The CDR3 DNA reads TGTGCCAGCAGCCAAGTTGGAAGCGGGAGCACAGATACGCAGTATTTT.

The sample holds a few counts of this clonotype. V gene TRBV25-1 combines with J gene TRBJ2-1, with 9 nucleotides matching TRBD2. The V and J ends lost 7 bases and 10 bases, in that order; junction bases with no gene match: 11. Germline-derived CDR1 and CDR2 are MGHDK and SYGVNS. CDR3 length: 14 residues. The CDR3 nucleotides are TGTGCCAGCAAACAGGGGCTAGCGGGATTGGAGCAGTTCTTC. Protein: CASKQGLAGLEQFF.

The rearrangement joins TRBV7-6 to TRBJ2-1; the match to TRBD2 covers 12 bases. Germline V gene lookup returns CDR1 SGHVS and CDR2 FNYEAQ. The CDR3 is 18 residues long. V gave up 1 base and J gave up 0 bases; unmatched junction bases: 4. Here the CDR3 reads CASSLVLAGGDSYNEQFF. In nucleotides, the CDR3 is TGTGCCAGCAGCTTAGTCCTAGCGGGAGGGGACTCCTACAATGAGCAGTTCTTC.

CDR3 in amino acids: CASSPKPGLTNIQYF. Written as DNA, the CDR3 is TGTGCCAGCAGCCCCAAGCCCGGACTGACAAACATTCAGTACTTC. This rearrangement joins TRBV7-2 to TRBJ2-4, with TRBD2 as a possible D gene (5 bases). V was shortened by 5 bases and J by 6 bases, with 17 bases between the two germline ends. This CDR3 is built from 15 residues. Germline CDR1 and CDR2: SGHTA and FQGNSA. Looking up the rest from reference TRBV7-2 and TRBJ2-4 gives the full variable domain: GAGVSQSPSNKVTEKGKDVELRCDPISGHTALYWYRQSLGQGLEFLIYFQGNSAPDKSGLPSDRFSAERTGGSVSTLTIQRTQQEDSAVYLCASSPKPGLTNIQYFGAGTRLSVL.

CDR3 in amino acids: CASSGQGIKRDEQYF. The CDR3 DNA reads TGTGCCAGCAGTGGACAGGGAATTAAAAGGGACGAGCAGTACTTC. This sequence joins TRBV2 and TRBJ2-7; TRBD1 matches 7 bases. The CDR3 covers 15 residues. Germline assignment: CDR1 SNHLY and CDR2 FYNNEI. Trimming took 4 bases from V and 5 from J; bases not matched to a gene: 11. The full variable domain, with the rest looked up from reference TRBV2 and TRBJ2-7, is EPEVTQTPSHQVTQMGQEVILRCVPISNHLYFYWYRQILGQKVEFLVSFYNNEISEKSEIFDDQFSVERPDGSNFTLKIRSTKLEDSAMYFCASSGQGIKRDEQYFGPGTRLTVT.

The rearrangement links TRBV7-9 to TRBJ1-5; no definite D call. Germline loops: CDR1 SEHNR, CDR2 FQNEAQ (reference sequence). Trimming removed 0 bases from V and 4 bases from J, with 13 bases in between. The CDR3 sequence is 16 residues long. CDR3: CASSLANVGGNQPQHF. In DNA form, the CDR3 reads TGTGCCAGCAGCTTAGCGAATGTGGGAGGGAATCAGCCCCAGCATTTT. The variable domain in full, completed from reference TRBV7-9 and TRBJ1-5, reads DTGVSQNPRHKITKRGQNVTFRCDPISEHNRLYWYRQTLGQGPEFLTYFQNEAQLEKSRLLSDRFSAERPKGSFSTLEIQRTEQGDSAMYLCASSLANVGGNQPQHFGDGTRLSIL.

The chain couples TRBV18 to TRBJ2-7; tentative D call: TRBD2 (9 bases). Germline V gene sequence: CDR1 KGHSH, CDR2 LQKENI. This CDR3 spans 16 amino acids. Trimming cost V 2 bases and J 5 bases, with 19 bases left between them. The CDR3 is CASSPYAGGTGNEQYF. In DNA, the CDR3 is TGTGCCAGCTCACCATATGCGGGAGGGACAGGAAACGAGCAGTACTTC.

This chain joins TRBV18 and TRBJ2-1; D remains ambiguous. Trimming removed 3 bases at V and 0 bases at J, with 9 bases between. Per germline, CDR1 KGHSH and CDR2 LQKENI. The length of the CDR3 is 15 residues. The CDR3 loop reads CASSPLYRSYNEQFF. CDR3 sequence (DNA): TGTGCCAGCTCACCCCTTTACCGCTCCTACAATGAGCAGTTCTTC.

There are a few counts of this clonotype. V is TRBV7-3 and J is TRBJ2-2, with D perhaps TRBD1 (6 bases). The V gene's germline CDR1 is SGHTA and CDR2 FQGTGA. V lost 5 bases to trimming and J lost 7 bases, with 20 bases between them. This CDR3 has 16 residues. The DNA of the CDR3 is TGTGCCAGCAGCCCCTACAGGGAAGATGGTAACGGGGAGCTGTTTTTT. Translation: CASSPYREDGNGELFF.

This clonotype was recorded a few times. The chain joins TRBV7-9 to TRBJ2-1, with 9 bases fitting TRBD2. This CDR3 has 15 amino acids. The germline CDR1 and CDR2 sequences are SEHNR and FQNEAQ (reference sequence). Germline trimming cut 5 bases from V and 4 bases from J; bases unmatched to any gene: 6. Here the CDR3 reads CASSTVAGVYNEQFF. In DNA form, the CDR3 reads TGTGCCAGCAGCACCGTAGCGGGAGTATACAATGAGCAGTTCTTC.

The rearrangement uses TRBV29-1 and TRBJ1-3, with TRBD1 identical over 9 bases. The germline gives CDR1 SQVTM, CDR2 ANQGSEA. This CDR3 has 14 residues. V dropped 3 bases and J dropped 8; count of bases not matched to a gene: 8. CDR3 loop: CSVDRLDRGDTIYF. For the CDR3, the DNA is TGCAGCGTTGATAGGCTGGACAGGGGAGACACCATATATTTT.

This clonotype was picked up many times. The J gene is TRBJ2-3, the V gene TRBV7-9; maybe TRBD2 (6 bases). Trimming removed 5 bases from V and 3 bases from J, with 9 bases in between. This CDR3 spans 13 amino acids. Germline lookup yields CDR1 SEHNR and CDR2 FQNEAQ (reference sequence). Written as DNA, the CDR3 is TGTGCCAGCAGCCGTCTAGCGACAGATACGCAGTATTTT. This gives the protein CASSRLATDTQYF.

The sample holds a few counts of this clonotype. This chain joins TRBV20-1 and TRBJ2-7; TRBD2 matches at 11 bases. V trimming: 1 base; J trimming: 5 bases; junction bases outside the gene matches: 10. Per germline, CDR1 DFQATT and CDR2 SNEGSKA (reference sequence). The CDR3 length is 16 residues. In DNA form, the CDR3 reads TGCAGTGCTAGAGCCCCCCTAGCGGGAGGATGGGACGAGCAGTACTTC. This translates into CSARAPLAGGWDEQYF.

This chain joins TRBV18 and TRBJ2-2; D uncertain. V was shortened by 3 bases and J by 5 bases, with 16 bases between the two germline ends. Germline CDR1 reads KGHSH; CDR2 reads LQKENI. The CDR3 runs 16 residues. The CDR3 sequence: CASSPLVTWITGELFF. CDR3 DNA: TGTGCCAGCTCACCGCTGGTAACCTGGATTACCGGGGAGCTGTTTTTT.

The sample holds a few counts of this clonotype. The chain couples TRBV12-3 or TRBV12-4 to TRBJ2-2, with D unclear. The CDR3 runs to 16 residues. Between the trimmed V and J ends, which lost 3 bases and 4 bases, there was a span of 15 bases. The CDR3 protein is CASSFSQAVFTGELFF. In nucleotides, the CDR3 is TGTGCCAGCAGTTTCTCCCAGGCCGTCTTCACCGGGGAGCTGTTTTTT.

V and J are TRBV4-1 and TRBJ1-4, with TRBD1 matching over 9 bases. Trimming removed 2 bases from V and 6 bases from J; junction bases left unmatched: 10. This CDR3 contains 17 residues. The germline V gene encodes CDR1 MGHRA and CDR2 YSYEKL. CDR3 residues: CASSQPGPGQGDEKLFF. DNA of the CDR3: TGCGCCAGCAGCCAACCTGGGCCGGGACAGGGAGATGAAAAACTGTTTTTT.

This clonotype turned up a few times. At one of its ends the junction is not consistent with the germline gene, which may arise from a read error. The J gene is TRBJ2-3, the V gene TRBV3-1, with 7 bases aligning to TRBD1. CDR3 length: 14 residues. Per germline, CDR1 LGHDT and CDR2 YNNKEL (reference sequence). As DNA, the CDR3 is TGTGCCAGCAGCCAGGAAGCCGGGACAGTTACGCAGTATTTT. It specifies CASSQEAGTVTQYF.

CDR3 sequence (DNA): TGTGCCAGCAGCTCGGGACTAGCGGGGATGAACACCGGGGAGCTGTTTTTT. Translated, it gives CASSSGLAGMNTGELFF. The rearrangement joins TRBV7-9 to TRBJ2-2, with 13 bases identical to TRBD2. Germline V gene sequence: CDR1 SEHNR, CDR2 FQNEAQ (reference sequence). V shed 4 bases and J 1 base; nucleotides not matched to a gene: 3. This CDR3 has 17 amino acids.

V usage is TRBV18 and J usage is TRBJ2-7; D call uncertain. The CDR3 extends over 15 amino acids. Germline CDR1 is KGHSH and CDR2 is LQKENI. V was pared by 1 base and J by 5 bases, with 15 bases between. CDR3 loop: CASSPRAAGYHEQYF. The CDR3 nucleotides are TGTGCCAGCTCACCACGGGCTGCCGGGTACCACGAGCAGTACTTC.

The CDR3 is CASSPPSGAYNEQFF. The CDR3 DNA is TGCGCCAGCAGCCCACCTAGCGGGGCGTACAATGAGCAGTTCTTC. The gene calls are TRBV5-1 and TRBJ2-1; 9 bases align to TRBD2. Germline V gene lookup returns CDR1 SGHRS and CDR2 YFSETQ. This CDR3 is built from 15 residues. Trimming removed 4 bases from V and 4 bases from J; junction bases left unmatched: 6.

This clonotype was observed a few times. CDR3 DNA sequence: TGCGCCAGCAGGAGAGCAGGTGCTAACTATGGCTACACCTTC. This gives the protein CASRRAGANYGYTF. The chain uses TRBV4-1 and TRBJ1-2; no firm D call. CDR1 and CDR2 (germline): MGHRA, YSYEKL. The ends were cut back, 6 bases at V and 0 bases at J, with 11 bases in the middle. CDR3 length: 14 residues.

The V and J genes are TRBV4-1 and TRBJ1-6; 7 bases map to TRBD1. CDR1 MGHRA and CDR2 YSYEKL come from the germline V gene. This CDR3 has 15 amino acids. The V gene end was trimmed by 3 bases and the J gene end by 10 bases; junction bases not matched to a gene: 9. The CDR3 sequence is CASSQIQGTSSPLHF. In nucleotides, the CDR3 is TGCGCCAGCAGCCAGATACAGGGGACAAGCTCACCCCTCCACTTT.

The gene calls are TRBV2 and TRBJ2-6, with D uncertain. V was clipped by 1 base and J by 0 bases, with 10 bases between them. CDR3 length equals 17 residues. The V gene's germline CDR1 is SNHLY and CDR2 FYNNEI. CDR3 protein: CASSEEEDRSGANVLTF. The CDR3, as DNA: TGTGCCAGCAGTGAAGAAGAGGACCGCTCTGGGGCCAACGTCCTGACTTTC.

At least ten counts were recorded for this clonotype. The rearrangement uses TRBV25-1 and TRBJ2-7, with a possible D match to TRBD2 (5 bases). The germline V and J ends were trimmed by 8 bases and 3 bases, with 14 bases remaining between them. There are 13 residues in the CDR3. Looked up from germline, CDR1 is MGHDK and CDR2 is SYGVNS. The chain's CDR3 is CASQTSTGYEQYF. The CDR3 coding sequence is TGTGCCAGCCAAACTAGTACGGGCTACGAGCAGTACTTC.